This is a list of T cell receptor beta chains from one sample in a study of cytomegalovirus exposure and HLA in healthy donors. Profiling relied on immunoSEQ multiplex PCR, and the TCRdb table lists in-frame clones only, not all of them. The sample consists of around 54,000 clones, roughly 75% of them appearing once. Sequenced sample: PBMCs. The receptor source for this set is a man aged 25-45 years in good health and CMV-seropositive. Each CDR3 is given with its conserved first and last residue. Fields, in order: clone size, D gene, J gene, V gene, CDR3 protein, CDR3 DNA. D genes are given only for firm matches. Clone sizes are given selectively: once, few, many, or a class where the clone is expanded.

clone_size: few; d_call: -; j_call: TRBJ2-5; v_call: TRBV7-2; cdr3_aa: CASSRRAQETQYF; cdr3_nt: TGTGCCAGCAGCCGCAGGGCCCAAGAGACCCAGTACTTC
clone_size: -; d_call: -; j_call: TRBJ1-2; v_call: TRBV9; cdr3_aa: CASSFSQGGDGYTF; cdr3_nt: TGTGCCAGCAGCTTCTCTCAGGGAGGAGACGGCTACACCTTC
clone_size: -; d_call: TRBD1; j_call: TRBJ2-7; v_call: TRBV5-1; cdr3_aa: CASTTGTGRYEQYF; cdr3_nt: TGCGCCAGCACCACAGGGACAGGGCGCTACGAGCAGTACTTC
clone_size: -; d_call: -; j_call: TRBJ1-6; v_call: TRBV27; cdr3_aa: CASSLEGMGIRGDSPLHF; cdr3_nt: TGTGCCAGCAGTTTAGAAGGAATGGGGATACGGGGGGATTCACCCCTCCACTTT
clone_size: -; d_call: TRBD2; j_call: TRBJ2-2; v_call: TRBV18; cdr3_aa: CASSPGLAANTGELFF; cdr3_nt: TGTGCCAGCTCACCCGGACTAGCGGCGAACACCGGGGAGCTGTTTTTT
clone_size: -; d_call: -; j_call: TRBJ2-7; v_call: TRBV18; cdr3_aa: CASSQPPGEQYF; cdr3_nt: TGTGCCAGCTCCCAACCACCGGGGGAGCAGTACTTC
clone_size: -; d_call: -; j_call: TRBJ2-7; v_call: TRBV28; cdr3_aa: CASSLNRYEQYF; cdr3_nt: TGTGCCAGCAGTTTAAATCGGTACGAGCAGTACTTC
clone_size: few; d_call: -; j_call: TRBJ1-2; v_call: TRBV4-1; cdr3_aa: CASSQGGQPDGYTF; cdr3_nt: TGCGCCAGCAGCCAAGGGGGACAACCTGATGGCTACACCTTC
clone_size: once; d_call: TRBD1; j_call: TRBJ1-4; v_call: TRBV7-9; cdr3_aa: CASSLGQGGYNEKLFF; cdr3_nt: TGTGCCAGCAGCCTAGGACAGGGTGGTTATAATGAAAAACTGTTTTTT
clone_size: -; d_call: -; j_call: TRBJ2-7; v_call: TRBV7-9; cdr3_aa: CAIKGQRAEQYF; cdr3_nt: TGTGCCATTAAAGGACAGAGGGCCGAGCAGTACTTC
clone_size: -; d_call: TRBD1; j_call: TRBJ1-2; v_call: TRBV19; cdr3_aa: CASSMRQGANGYTF; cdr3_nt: TGTGCCAGTAGTATGCGGCAGGGGGCGAATGGCTACACCTTC
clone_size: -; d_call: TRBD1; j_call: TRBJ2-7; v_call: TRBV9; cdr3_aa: CASSVGDRGYEQYF; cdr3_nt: TGTGCCAGCAGCGTAGGAGACAGGGGCTACGAGCAGTACTTC
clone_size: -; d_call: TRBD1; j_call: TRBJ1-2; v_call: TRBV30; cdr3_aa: CASEGAWGGYTF; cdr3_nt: TGTGCCAGCGAGGGGGCTTGGGGTGGCTACACCTTC
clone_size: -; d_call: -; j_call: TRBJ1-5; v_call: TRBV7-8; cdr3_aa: CASSLAYSNQPQHF; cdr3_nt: TGTGCCAGCAGCCTAGCGTATAGCAATCAGCCCCAGCATTTT
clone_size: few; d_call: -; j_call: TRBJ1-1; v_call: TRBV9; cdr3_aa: CASRQGILNTEAFF; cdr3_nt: TGTGCCAGCAGGCAGGGGATTTTAAACACTGAAGCTTTCTTT